One sample yielded the 21 T cell receptor beta chains listed below, sequenced in a study of blood T cell repertoires in COVID-19. Profiled with immunoSEQ multiplex PCR; TCRdb holds only in-frame clones, not every one. The sample carries roughly 220,000 clones, around nine tenths recorded once. The sample was PBMCs or T cells enriched from blood (not recorded which). The receptors were sampled from a woman aged 45-60 years with acute COVID-19.

This chain uses TRBV7-2 with TRBJ2-4; tentatively, D is TRBD1 (5 bases). The V gene's germline CDR1 is SGHTA and CDR2 FQGNSA. The CDR3 totals 16 residues. V lost 5 bases and J lost 4, with 18 bases in between. The CDR3 reads CASSTLGRGGKNIQYF. The DNA for the CDR3 is TGTGCCAGCAGCACCCTAGGTAGGGGTGGTAAAAACATTCAGTACTTC.

The rearrangement uses TRBV28 and TRBJ2-7, with a possible D match to TRBD1 (5 bases). Looked up from germline, CDR1 is MDHEN and CDR2 is SYDVKM. V lost 3 bases to trimming and J lost 5 bases, with 11 bases between them. The CDR3 has 13 residues. The CDR3 DNA reads as TGTGCCAGCAGTTTTCCCCCCAGGGACGAGCAGTACTTC. It is translated as CASSFPPRDEQYF.

The rearrangement joins TRBV18 to TRBJ2-7, with 8 bases matching TRBD2. Germline V gene data show CDR1 as KGHSH and CDR2 as LQKENI. The CDR3 has 15 amino acids. V was pared by 3 bases and J by 2 bases, with 6 bases of the junction left unmatched. The CDR3 nucleotides are TGTGCCAGCTCACCTTCTAGCGGGCTCCCCTACGAGCAGTACTTC. Amino acid sequence: CASSPSSGLPYEQYF.

The chain carries TRBV11-2 and TRBJ2-5, with TRBD1 as a possible D gene (5 bases). Germline lookup yields CDR1 SGHAT and CDR2 FQNNGV. The CDR3 totals 15 residues. V was shortened by 1 base and J by 5 bases, with 14 bases between the two germline ends. The chain's CDR3 is CASSLVTGPGETQYF. As DNA, the CDR3 is TGTGCCAGCAGCTTAGTGACGGGCCCAGGGGAGACCCAGTACTTC.

This clone was counted a single time. The chain combines TRBV28 with TRBJ2-7; 9 bases agree with TRBD2. This CDR3 is 15 amino acids long. Germline trimming cut 3 bases from V and 3 bases from J; bases unmatched to any gene: 6. Germline lookup yields CDR1 MDHEN and CDR2 SYDVKM. For the CDR3, the DNA is TGTGCCAGCAGTTTCATTGCGGGAGGGGACTACGAGCAGTACTTC. This codes for CASSFIAGGDYEQYF.

The chain employs TRBV28 and TRBJ2-7; 11 nucleotides align to TRBD2. This CDR3 has 11 residues. With V trimmed by 6 bases and J by 11 bases, 3 bases remained unmatched. Germline V gene lookup returns CDR1 MDHEN and CDR2 SYDVKM. CDR3 sequence: CASRTTSGKYF. CDR3 sequence (DNA): TGTGCCAGCAGAACGACTAGCGGGAAGTACTTC.

This clone was seen only once. V and J are TRBV7-9 and TRBJ1-1; D is ambiguous. CDR1 SEHNR and CDR2 FQNEAQ come from the germline V gene (reference sequence). The CDR3 sequence is 14 residues long. V was trimmed by 1 base and J by 1 base, leaving 7 bases between them. The CDR3 region has the DNA TGTGCCAGCAGCTTAGAGCGGGAGAACACTGAAGCTTTCTTT. It specifies CASSLERENTEAFF.

The chain employs TRBV7-9 and TRBJ2-3, with 11 bases lining up with TRBD2. This CDR3 is built from 15 residues. Germline lookup yields CDR1 SEHNR and CDR2 FQNEAQ (reference sequence). The V segment lost 7 bases and the J segment 7 bases; nucleotides outside the gene matches: 10. CDR3 residues: CASTQGTSGTHTQYF. The CDR3 DNA reads TGTGCCAGCACCCAAGGGACTAGCGGCACTCATACGCAGTATTTT.

The chain recombines TRBV5-1 with TRBJ2-7; a weak D match, TRBD2 (5 bases). V was shortened by 2 bases and J by 1 base, with 7 bases between the two germline ends. The germline V gene encodes CDR1 SGHRS and CDR2 YFSETQ. There are 13 residues in the CDR3. CDR3 nucleotides: TGCGCCAGCAGCTTTGGCGGGTCCTACGAGCAGTACTTC. Its protein product is CASSFGGSYEQYF.

The CDR3 DNA sequence: TGTGCCAGCAGCTTAGATCGGGGGGCGACCGGGGAGCTGTTTTTT. As protein: CASSLDRGATGELFF. The chain has TRBV11-3 and TRBJ2-2; TRBD2 might be the D (7 bases). Germline-derived CDR1 and CDR2 are SGHNT and YENEEA. This CDR3 comprises 15 residues. The germline V and J ends were trimmed by 0 bases and 5 bases, with 10 bases remaining between them.

This clone was recorded only once. The J gene is TRBJ2-7, the V gene TRBV7-2, with 8 positions matching TRBD2. CDR1 and CDR2 (germline): SGHTA, FQGNSA. The CDR3 consists of 16 residues. Germline trimming cut 6 bases from V and 0 bases from J; bases unmatched to any gene: 10. The CDR3 DNA reads as TGTGCCAGCAGACAAGTGGCCAGCGGGAGCTCCTACGAGCAGTACTTC. Translated: CASRQVASGSSYEQYF.

The rearrangement joins TRBV6-5 to TRBJ2-1; 8 nucleotides align to TRBD2. The CDR3 covers 14 residues. From germline, CDR1 is MNHEY and CDR2 SVGAGI. J was trimmed by 5 bases and V by 5 bases; bases with no gene match: 5. CDR3 sequence: CASSTSGNHNEQFF. CDR3 nucleotides: TGTGCCAGCAGTACTAGCGGAAACCACAATGAGCAGTTCTTC.

The chain employs TRBV16 and TRBJ1-1; D ambiguous. Trimming removed 2 bases at V and 4 bases at J, with 5 bases between. This CDR3 contains 12 residues. CDR1 is KGHSY, CDR2 FQNENV, per germline. The CDR3 DNA is TGTGCCAGCAGCCAACCGGTCACTGAAGCTTTCTTT. This sequence encodes CASSQPVTEAFF.

This clone appeared a single time. V gene TRBV5-1 combines with J gene TRBJ1-2, with D maybe TRBD1 (6 bases). Germline loops: CDR1 SGHRS, CDR2 YFSETQ. The CDR3 extends over 14 amino acids. Trimming removed 0 bases at V and 8 bases at J, with 14 bases between. CDR3 nucleotides: TGCGCCAGCAGCTTGGGGCAGGGGAGTTGGGGCTACACCTTC. Its translation is CASSLGQGSWGYTF.

V is TRBV19 and J is TRBJ1-2; D remains unclear. Germline CDR1 LNHDA, CDR2 SQIVND (reference sequence). The CDR3 is 12 residues long. V was clipped by 6 bases and J by 6 bases, with 11 bases between them. This CDR3 reads CASSPAGDGYTF. CDR3 coding DNA: TGTGCCAGTAGCCCAGCAGGTGATGGCTACACCTTC.

This clone was observed once. The rearrangement joins TRBV24-1 to TRBJ1-5; TRBD1 might be the D (5 bases). The CDR3 sequence is 13 residues long. V was pared by 8 bases and J by 6 bases, with 13 bases between. Germline CDR1 and CDR2: KGHDR and SFDVKD. The CDR3 DNA reads as TGTGCCACCACCGGGGGGGTCGGTCAGCCCCAGCATTTT. Amino acids: CATTGGVGQPQHF.

This clone was counted a single time. The rearrangement joins TRBV28 to TRBJ2-7; D unresolved. Germline V lookup: CDR1 MDHEN, CDR2 SYDVKM. Trimming took off 7 bases at V and 5 bases at J, with 15 bases between the two ends. The CDR3 runs 13 residues. The CDR3 sequence is CASNIPNRDEQYF. The CDR3 DNA is TGTGCCAGCAATATCCCCAATCGGGACGAGCAGTACTTC.

The V and J genes are TRBV27 and TRBJ2-7, with D perhaps TRBD2 (5 bases). Trimming removed 3 bases at V and 2 bases at J, with 11 bases between. Germline CDR1 MNHEY, CDR2 SMNVEV (reference sequence). This CDR3 has 14 residues. CDR3 loop: CASSFLAQPYEQYF. The CDR3 DNA reads TGTGCCAGCAGTTTTCTAGCCCAACCCTACGAGCAGTACTTC.

V is TRBV5-4 and J is TRBJ1-1; possible D gene TRBD1, 6 bases. V lost 0 bases and J lost 3, with 15 bases in between. The CDR3 runs 16 residues. In germline, CDR1 is SGHNT, CDR2 YYREEE (reference sequence). This CDR3 is CASSLGGLRGYTEAFF. CDR3 DNA: TGTGCCAGCAGCTTGGGGGGGCTCAGGGGTTACACTGAAGCTTTCTTT.

The CDR3 reads CASSTRQGASEKLFF. The DNA for the CDR3 is TGTGCCAGCAGCACCCGACAGGGGGCAAGTGAAAAACTGTTTTTT. The V call is TRBV7-2, the J call TRBJ1-4; 10 nucleotides agree with TRBD1. This CDR3 region has 15 residues. The germline V gene has CDR1 SGHTA and CDR2 FQGNSA. The V segment lost 5 bases and the J segment 7 bases; nucleotides outside the gene matches: 7.

The J gene is TRBJ1-1, the V gene TRBV7-6, with D uncertain. The V end lost 2 bases, the J end lost 2 bases, and 6 bases lay between the germline ends. CDR3 size: 13 residues. Germline V gives CDR1 SGHVS, CDR2 FNYEAQ. CDR3 sequence: CASSLTGNTEAFF. In DNA form, the CDR3 reads TGTGCCAGCAGCTTAACGGGTAACACTGAAGCTTTCTTT.